This T cell receptor beta chain was captured in a study of T-cell memory formation after mild COVID-19. Looking at the study overall: TCR clusters were mostly donor specific. The study's findings and limits: Of the contracting clones, CD4+ ones lay mainly in CM and EM, and CD8+ ones in EMRA. A second wave expanding day 15 to 37 was CD4+-biased; contracting clones were balanced.

Trimming removed 4 bases at V and 5 bases at J, with 15 bases between. Germline CDR1 SGHRS, CDR2 YFSETQ. The CDR3 spans 14 residues. Note on this clonotype: As yet, its antigen is unknown.

A 5'RACE reaction primed in the constant segment made cDNA libraries of TCR alpha and TCR beta, and these carried sample barcodes and UMIs. TCRdb ran MiXCR on the 5' RACE reads and lists one entry per CDR3 protein. The sample includes more than 350,000 distinct CDR3 sequences, more than 15% of them seen just once. The receptor was derived from a man in his late teens or twenties who had mild COVID-19 (a few samples of this study predate the infection). Cell type and time point are not known. The chain is built from TRBV5-1 and TRBJ2-5; D is possibly TRBD1 or TRBD2 (5 bases each). The sample taken for sequencing was PBMCs or a T cell subset sorted from them (not recorded which). CDR3 protein: CASSLGTHGETQYF. In DNA, the CDR3 is TGCGCCAGCAGCCTCGGGACCCACGGGGAGACCCAGTACTTC.